This entry describes one TCR beta chain. In the same sample, other DNA sequences code for this CDR3. The sample comes from a study of control samples from healthy donors and cancer patients. Generated by immunoSEQ multiplex PCR, the TCRdb table keeps only in-frame clones and is missing some. This sample has about 120,000 clones; around nine tenths occur once, and the top ten carry about an eighth. This sequence originates from a man younger than 40 in good health. The sample consisted of blood.

DNA for the CDR3: TGTGCCAGCACCCCCGCGGGCGGTCAGCCCCAGCATTTT. Protein product: CASTPAGGQPQHF. The rearrangement links TRBV12-3 or TRBV12-4 to TRBJ1-5; D ambiguous. This CDR3 region has 13 residues. V was trimmed by 7 bases and J by 6 bases, leaving 13 bases between them.